A selection of T cell receptor beta chains follows, all from one sample in a study of shared clonotypes between healthy human individuals. TCRdb keeps only in-frame clones here, not all; method: immunoSEQ multiplex PCR. The sample contains 2 million to 2.5 million clones, 95% of which appear only once. Sequencing input: naive CD4+ T cells sorted from blood. These receptors were taken from a man aged 18 to 29 in good health. The CDR3 runs from the conserved cysteine through the conserved F or W. The D gene is left open where the match is weak. Size values are once, few and many counts, or a class for expanded clones, and some rows have none.

size,D,J,V,DNA,CDR3
.,TRBD1,TRBJ2-5,TRBV5-1,TGCGCCAGCAGCCCCGGGACAGGGGGCTTCTATCAAGAGACCCAGTACTTC,CASSPGTGGFYQETQYF
.,.,TRBJ2-7,TRBV10-2,TGCGCCAGCAGTGCGGACCGGGTCCCGGGTGGCGAGCAGTACTTC,CASSADRVPGGEQYF
.,.,TRBJ2-5,TRBV4-3,TGCGCCAGCAGCCAAGAGATAGAAGAGACCCAGTACTTC,CASSQEIEETQYF
.,.,TRBJ1-2,TRBV19,TGTGCCAGTAGAGAGACAGGCTCCCACTATGGCTACACCTTC,CASRETGSHYGYTF
.,.,TRBJ2-3,TRBV19,TGTGCCAGTAGCCGAGACCCATTTCGCACAGATACGCAGTATTTT,CASSRDPFRTDTQYF
.,TRBD2,TRBJ2-3,TRBV30,TGTGCCTGGAGTGTAGCGGGGGGGAGCACAGATACGCAGTATTTT,CAWSVAGGSTDTQYF
.,TRBD1,TRBJ2-5,TRBV6-6,TGTGCCAGCATCAAAGGGGACAGGGGAGAGACCCAGTACTTC,CASIKGDRGETQYF
.,.,TRBJ2-7,TRBV10-3,TGTGCCATCAGGGACAGTCCCTACGAGCAGTACTTC,CAIRDSPYEQYF
.,.,TRBJ1-2,TRBV5-4,TGTGCCAGCAGCGGCCGGGGGCAGGCCGGTAAAGGCTACACCTTC,CASSGRGQAGKGYTF
once,TRBD1,TRBJ1-2,TRBV6-5,TGTGCCAGCAGTGGACAGGGGCTCTATGGCTACACCTTC,CASSGQGLYGYTF
.,.,TRBJ1-5,TRBV19,TGTGCCAGTAGCCCCGATTTCTTCGAAGGTTCCAGGACCAATCAGCCCCAGCATTTT,CASSPDFFEGSRTNQPQHF
.,.,TRBJ1-1,TRBV19,TGTGCCAGTAGTTTGGTGGGAATGAACACTGAAGCTTTCTTT,CASSLVGMNTEAFF
.,TRBD1,TRBJ2-7,TRBV6-5,TGTGCCAGCAGTCGGACAGGGACGGTCGAGCAGTACTTC,CASSRTGTVEQYF
.,.,TRBJ2-7,TRBV11-2,TGTGCCAGCAGCTCCAGGGGTGGCGGGTCCTCCTACGAGCAGTACTTC,CASSSRGGGSSYEQYF
once,TRBD1,TRBJ1-2,TRBV29-1,TGCAGCGTTAAACAGGGGGCGCGAGGCTACACCTTC,CSVKQGARGYTF
.,.,TRBJ2-3,TRBV6-1,TGTGCCAGCAGTTTCGGGAGTGGCACAGATACGCAGTATTTT,CASSFGSGTDTQYF
.,.,TRBJ1-2,TRBV7-9,TGTGCCAGCAGCTTAGCGCTCCAGGACCATGGCTACACCTTC,CASSLALQDHGYTF
.,.,TRBJ1-2,TRBV2,TGTGCCAGCGGGTCGGAGGGGAGCTATGGCTACACCTTC,CASGSEGSYGYTF
.,TRBD1,TRBJ2-7,TRBV7-3,TGTGCCAGCAGTCCGGACAGGGACTACGAGCAGTACTTC,CASSPDRDYEQYF
.,.,TRBJ1-6,TRBV15,TGTGCCACCAGGCCGAGGGGGGGATCACCCCTCCACTTT,CATRPRGGSPLHF
.,.,TRBJ2-3,TRBV23-1,TGCGCCAGCAGTCAATTAGGGGTTCGCCACACAGATACGCAGTATTTT,CASSQLGVRHTDTQYF
once,.,TRBJ1-5,TRBV29-1,TGCAGCGTTGTGGAGGGCCTTAATAGCAATCAGCCCCAGCATTTT,CSVVEGLNSNQPQHF
.,TRBD2,TRBJ2-1,TRBV10-1,TGCGCCAGCAGTGAATTGCGTCCCAGCGGGAGGGCCGATGAGCAGTTCTTC,CASSELRPSGRADEQFF
.,TRBD2,TRBJ2-2,TRBV5-6,TGTGCCAGCAGCTTGGTGGGGACTAGCCGCGGGGAGCTGTTTTTT,CASSLVGTSRGELFF
.,.,TRBJ1-4,TRBV6-6,TGTGCCAGCAGATCCTCCACTAATGAAAAACTGTTTTTT,CASRSSTNEKLFF
.,.,TRBJ2-7,TRBV19,TGTGCCAGTAGTATGACAGACCGCTACGAGCAGTACTTC,CASSMTDRYEQYF